Ten or more counts support the clone carrying this TCR beta chain. This sample was taken from a study of molecular identifiers for immune sequencing clone quantification. The germline gives CDR1 SEHNR, CDR2 FQNEAQ (reference sequence). V shed 5 bases and J 7 bases; nucleotides not matched to a gene: 4. CDR3 length equals 12 residues. Previously reported methods and listed TCR primers produced the bulk TCR libraries. MiXCR was run by TCRdb on the PCR reads, yielding one entry per CDR3 protein. Of about 320,000 distinct CDR3 sequences listed, about 20% are singletons. The chain combines TRBV7-9 with TRBJ1-2; TRBD1 agrees at 7 bases. The receptor was derived from a human donor in good health. Some libraries in this study had Jurkat cell RNA spiked in. Material for sequencing was naive CD8+ T cells from blood, with Jurkat cell RNA spiked in. The subset: FACS-sorted CD8+CD4-CCR7+CD45RA+ naive T cells. CDR3 protein: CASSPDRAGYTF. The CDR3 DNA sequence: TGTGCCAGCAGCCCAGACAGGGCTGGCTACACCTTC.